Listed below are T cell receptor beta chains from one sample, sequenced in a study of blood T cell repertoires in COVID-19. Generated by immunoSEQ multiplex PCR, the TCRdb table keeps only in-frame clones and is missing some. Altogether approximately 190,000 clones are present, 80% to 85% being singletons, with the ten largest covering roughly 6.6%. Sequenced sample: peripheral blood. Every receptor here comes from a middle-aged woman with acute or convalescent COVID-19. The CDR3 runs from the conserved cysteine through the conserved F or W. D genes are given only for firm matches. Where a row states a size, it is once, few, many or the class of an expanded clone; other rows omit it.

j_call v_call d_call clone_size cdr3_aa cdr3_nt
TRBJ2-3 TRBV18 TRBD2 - CASSPRLTLTSAGGKDTQYF TGTGCCAGCTCACCACGACTTACTTTGACTTCCGCGGGAGGCAAAGATACGCAGTATTTT
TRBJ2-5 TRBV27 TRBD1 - CASRIPGTAVYYF TGTGCCAGCAGGATCCCGGGGACAGCGGTATATTACTTC
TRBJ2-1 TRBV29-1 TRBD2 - CSADSGRRYNEQFF TGCAGCGCTGATAGCGGGAGGCGGTACAATGAGCAGTTCTTC
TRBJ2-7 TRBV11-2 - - CASSLVESNSYEQYF TGTGCCAGCAGCTTAGTCGAGTCGAACTCCTACGAGCAGTACTTC
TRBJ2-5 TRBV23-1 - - CASSQSRKGQETQYF TGCGCCAGCAGTCAATCAAGAAAGGGGCAAGAGACCCAGTACTTC
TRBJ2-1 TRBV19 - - CASNSGGSYNEQFF TGTGCCAGTAACTCCGGGGGCTCCTACAATGAGCAGTTCTTC
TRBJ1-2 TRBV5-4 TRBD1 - CASSYQGARGYTF TGTGCCAGCAGTTATCAGGGGGCTCGTGGCTACACCTTC
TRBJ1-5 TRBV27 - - CASSLMRGGISNQPQHF TGTGCCAGCAGTTTAATGCGGGGTGGGATTAGCAATCAGCCCCAGCATTTT
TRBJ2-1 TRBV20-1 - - CSASDEVSIHNEQFF TGCAGTGCTAGTGATGAGGTTAGTATCCACAATGAGCAGTTCTTC
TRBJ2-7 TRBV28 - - CASSSTPNGYEQYF TGTGCCAGCAGCTCAACACCCAACGGGTACGAGCAGTACTTC
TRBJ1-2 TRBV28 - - CASSLLVSGGAGYTF TGTGCCAGCAGTTTACTAGTCTCTGGGGGCGCTGGCTACACCTTC
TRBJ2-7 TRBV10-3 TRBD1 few CASEGDRGQSAYEQYF TGTGCCTCGGAGGGGGACAGGGGCCAATCTGCCTACGAGCAGTACTTC
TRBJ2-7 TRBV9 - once CASSTGGGDSYGQYF TGTGCCAGCAGCACCGGAGGGGGCGACTCCTACGGGCAGTACTTC
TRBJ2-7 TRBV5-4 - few CASSLGGGVYEQYF TGTGCCAGCAGCTTAGGGGGAGGGGTCTACGAGCAGTACTTC
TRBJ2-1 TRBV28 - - CASSHKVMPLDNEQFF TGTGCCAGCAGCCACAAAGTGATGCCCCTGGACAATGAGCAGTTCTTC
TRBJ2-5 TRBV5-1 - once CASSLGTRETQYF TGCGCCAGCAGCTTGGGGACTCGAGAGACCCAGTACTTC
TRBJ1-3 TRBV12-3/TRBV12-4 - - CASSLVRGNTIYF TGTGCCAGCAGTTTAGTTCGGGGAAACACCATATATTTT
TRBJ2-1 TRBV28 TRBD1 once CASTRDRGWYNEQFF TGTGCCAGCACCAGAGACAGGGGGTGGTACAATGAGCAGTTCTTC
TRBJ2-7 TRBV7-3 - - CASSLDSRVKPYEQYF TGTGCCAGCAGCTTGGACTCCCGGGTAAAACCCTACGAGCAGTACTTC
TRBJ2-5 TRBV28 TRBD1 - CASEDRGRETQYF TGTGCCAGTGAGGACAGGGGGCGAGAGACCCAGTACTTC
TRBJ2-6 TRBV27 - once CASSLWGDGANVLTF TGTGCCAGCAGTTTATGGGGGGATGGGGCCAACGTCCTGACTTTC
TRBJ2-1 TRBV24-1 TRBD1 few CATSDPGQPTGSYNEQFF TGTGCCACCAGTGACCCGGGACAGCCCACAGGCTCCTACAATGAGCAGTTCTTC
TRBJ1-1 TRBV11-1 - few CASSLENSYTEAFF TGTGCCAGCAGCTTAGAAAACAGTTACACTGAAGCTTTCTTT
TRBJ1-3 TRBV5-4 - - CASSPYGDSSSGNTIYF TGTGCCAGCAGCCCCTACGGTGACTCGAGCTCTGGAAACACCATATATTTT
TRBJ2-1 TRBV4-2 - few CASSLGHREATDEQFF TGTGCCAGCAGCCTGGGACACCGGGAGGCCACCGATGAGCAGTTCTTC
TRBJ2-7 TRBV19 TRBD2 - CASSIGTSGRGVHEQYF TGTGCCAGTAGCATCGGGACTAGCGGGAGGGGCGTCCACGAGCAGTACTTC
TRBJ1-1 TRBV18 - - CASSPPGGNVLWEAFF TGTGCCAGCTCACCCCCGGGGGGTAACGTTCTTTGGGAGGCTTTCTTT
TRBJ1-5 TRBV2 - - CASSVGQGYQPQHF TGTGCCAGCAGTGTAGGGCAGGGTTATCAGCCCCAGCATTTT
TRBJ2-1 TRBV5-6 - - CASNSYNEQFF TGTGCCAGCAACTCCTATAATGAGCAGTTCTTC
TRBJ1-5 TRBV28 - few CASSLWGSGNINQPQHF TGTGCCAGCAGTTTATGGGGGTCGGGGAACATAAATCAGCCCCAGCATTTT
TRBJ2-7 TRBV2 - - CASSSKYEQYF TGTGCCAGCAGTTCCAAATACGAGCAGTACTTC
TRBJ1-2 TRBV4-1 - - CASSLDRNDYGYTF TGCGCCAGCAGCCTTGACAGGAATGACTATGGCTACACCTTC
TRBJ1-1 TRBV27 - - CASSAGRGREAFF TGTGCCAGCAGTGCCGGGAGGGGTCGGGAGGCTTTCTTT
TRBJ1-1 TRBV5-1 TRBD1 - CASSSQQGVNTEAFF TGCGCCAGCAGCTCTCAACAGGGGGTGAACACTGAAGCTTTCTTT
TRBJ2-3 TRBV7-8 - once CASSLERETDTQYF TGTGCCAGCAGCTTAGAACGGGAAACAGATACGCAGTATTTT